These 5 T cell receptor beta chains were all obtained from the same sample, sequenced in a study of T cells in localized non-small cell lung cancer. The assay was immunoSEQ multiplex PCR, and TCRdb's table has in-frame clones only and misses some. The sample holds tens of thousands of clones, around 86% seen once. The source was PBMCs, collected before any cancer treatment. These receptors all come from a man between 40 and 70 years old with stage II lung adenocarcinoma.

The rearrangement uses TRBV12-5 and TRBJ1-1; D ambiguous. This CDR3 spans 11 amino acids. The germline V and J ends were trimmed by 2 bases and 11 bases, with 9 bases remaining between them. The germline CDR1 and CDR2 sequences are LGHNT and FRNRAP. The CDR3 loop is CASGLIEGAFF. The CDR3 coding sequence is TGTGCTAGTGGTTTGATCGAAGGGGCTTTCTTT.

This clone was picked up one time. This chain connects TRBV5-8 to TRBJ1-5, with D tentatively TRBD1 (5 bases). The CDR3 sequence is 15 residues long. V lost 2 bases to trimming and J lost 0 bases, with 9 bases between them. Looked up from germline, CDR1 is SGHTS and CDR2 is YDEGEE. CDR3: CASSFPGYSNQPQHF. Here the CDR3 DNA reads TGTGCCAGCAGCTTTCCAGGGTATAGCAATCAGCCCCAGCATTTT.

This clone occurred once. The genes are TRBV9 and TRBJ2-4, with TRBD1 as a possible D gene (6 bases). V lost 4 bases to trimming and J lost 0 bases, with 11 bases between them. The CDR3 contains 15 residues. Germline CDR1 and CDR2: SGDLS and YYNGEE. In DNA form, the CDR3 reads TGTGCCAGCAGCCCAGGGGCCCTAGCCAAAAACATTCAGTACTTC. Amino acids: CASSPGALAKNIQYF.

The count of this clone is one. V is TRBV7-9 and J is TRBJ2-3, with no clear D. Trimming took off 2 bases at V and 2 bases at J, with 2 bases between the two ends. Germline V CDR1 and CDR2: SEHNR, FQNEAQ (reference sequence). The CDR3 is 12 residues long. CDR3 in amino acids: CASSLYTDTQYF. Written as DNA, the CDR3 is TGTGCCAGCAGCTTATACACAGATACGCAGTATTTT.

CDR3 loop: CASSYGSELNTEAFF. CDR3 nucleotides: TGTGCCAGCAGTTACGGGTCGGAGCTGAACACTGAAGCTTTCTTT. The chain links TRBV6-5 to TRBJ1-1; no reliable D call. The germline V gene has CDR1 MNHEY and CDR2 SVGAGI. Trimming stripped 2 bases from V and 0 bases from J, with 10 bases between. There are 15 residues in the CDR3.